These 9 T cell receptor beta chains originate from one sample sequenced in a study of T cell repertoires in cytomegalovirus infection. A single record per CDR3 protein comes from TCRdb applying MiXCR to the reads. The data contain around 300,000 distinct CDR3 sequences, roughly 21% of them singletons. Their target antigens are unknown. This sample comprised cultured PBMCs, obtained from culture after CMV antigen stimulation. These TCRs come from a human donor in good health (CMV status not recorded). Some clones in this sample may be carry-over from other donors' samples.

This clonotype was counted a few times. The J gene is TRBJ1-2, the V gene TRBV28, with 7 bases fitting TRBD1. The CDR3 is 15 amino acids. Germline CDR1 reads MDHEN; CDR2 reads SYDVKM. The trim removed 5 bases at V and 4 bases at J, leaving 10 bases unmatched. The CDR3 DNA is TGTGCCAGCAGTCCCGGGACAGCCCATGGCTATGGCTACACCTTC. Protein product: CASSPGTAHGYGYTF.

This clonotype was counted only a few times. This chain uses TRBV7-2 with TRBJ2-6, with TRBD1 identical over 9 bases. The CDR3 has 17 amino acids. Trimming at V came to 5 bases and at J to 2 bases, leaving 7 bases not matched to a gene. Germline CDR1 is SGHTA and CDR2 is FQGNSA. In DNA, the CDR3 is TGTGCCAGCAGCCGACAGGGGGGTGGTGCTGGGGCCAACGTCCTGACTTTC. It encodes CASSRQGGGAGANVLTF.

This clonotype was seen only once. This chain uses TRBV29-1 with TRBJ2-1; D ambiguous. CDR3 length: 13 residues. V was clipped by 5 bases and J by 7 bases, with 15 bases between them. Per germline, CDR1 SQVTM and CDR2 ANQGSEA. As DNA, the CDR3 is TGCAGCGTTTCCGGCAGGTTCAGGAATGAGCAGTTCTTC. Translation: CSVSGRFRNEQFF.

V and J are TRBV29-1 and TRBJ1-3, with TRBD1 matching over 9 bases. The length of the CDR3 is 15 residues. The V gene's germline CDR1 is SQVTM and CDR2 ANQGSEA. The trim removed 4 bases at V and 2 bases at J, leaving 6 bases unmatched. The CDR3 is CSVGFGTGTGNTIYF. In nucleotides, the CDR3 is TGCAGCGTTGGATTCGGGACAGGGACTGGAAACACCATATATTTT.

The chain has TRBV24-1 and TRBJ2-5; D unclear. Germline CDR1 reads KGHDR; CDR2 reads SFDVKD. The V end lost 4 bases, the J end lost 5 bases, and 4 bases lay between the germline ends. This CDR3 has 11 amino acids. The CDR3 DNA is TGTGCCACCAGTGAGACGGAGACCCAGTACTTC. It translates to CATSETETQYF.

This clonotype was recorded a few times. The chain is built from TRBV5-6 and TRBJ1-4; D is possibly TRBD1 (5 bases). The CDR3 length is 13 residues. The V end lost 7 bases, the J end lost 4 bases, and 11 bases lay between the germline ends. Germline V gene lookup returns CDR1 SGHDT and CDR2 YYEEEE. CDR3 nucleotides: TGTGCCAGCGGGAACAGGAATAATGAAAAACTGTTTTTT. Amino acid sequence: CASGNRNNEKLFF.

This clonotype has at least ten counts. The CDR3, as DNA: TGTGCCAGCAGCCAGTCGGGGGGGGCCAACGTCCTGACTTTC. It specifies CASSQSGGANVLTF. The chain recombines TRBV12-3 or TRBV12-4 with TRBJ2-6; a possible D gene is TRBD2 (5 bases). The CDR3 is 14 amino acids. V lost 6 bases and J 4 bases, leaving 10 bases between the germline ends.

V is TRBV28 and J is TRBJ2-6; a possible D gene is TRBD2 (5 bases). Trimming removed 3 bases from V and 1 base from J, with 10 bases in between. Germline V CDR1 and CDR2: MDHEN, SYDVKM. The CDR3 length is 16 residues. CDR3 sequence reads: CASSFNRGSGANVLTF. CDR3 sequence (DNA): TGTGCCAGCAGTTTTAATCGGGGATCTGGGGCCAACGTCCTGACTTTC.

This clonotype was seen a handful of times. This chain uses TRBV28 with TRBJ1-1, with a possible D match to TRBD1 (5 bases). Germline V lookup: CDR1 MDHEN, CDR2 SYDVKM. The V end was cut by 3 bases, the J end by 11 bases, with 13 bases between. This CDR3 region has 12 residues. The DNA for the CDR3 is TGTGCCAGCAGTTTGGGGACGCCGGGCGCTTTCTTT. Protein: CASSLGTPGAFF. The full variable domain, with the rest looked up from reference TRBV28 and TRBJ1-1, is DVKVTQSSRYLVKRTGEKVFLECVQDMDHENMFWYRQDPGLGLRLIYFSYDVKMKEKGDIPEGYSVSREKKERFSLILESASTNQTSMYLCASSLGTPGAFFGQGTRLTVV.